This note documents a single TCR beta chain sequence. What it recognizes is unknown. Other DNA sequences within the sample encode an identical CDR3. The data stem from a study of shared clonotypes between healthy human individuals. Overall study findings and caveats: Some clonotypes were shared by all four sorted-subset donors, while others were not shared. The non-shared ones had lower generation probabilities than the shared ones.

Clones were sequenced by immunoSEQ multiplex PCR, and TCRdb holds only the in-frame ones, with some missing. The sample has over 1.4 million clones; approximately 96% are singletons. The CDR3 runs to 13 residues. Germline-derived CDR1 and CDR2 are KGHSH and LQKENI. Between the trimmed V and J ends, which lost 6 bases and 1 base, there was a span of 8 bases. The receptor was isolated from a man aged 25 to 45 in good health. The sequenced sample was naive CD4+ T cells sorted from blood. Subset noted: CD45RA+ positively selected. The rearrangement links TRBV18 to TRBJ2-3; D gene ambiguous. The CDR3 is CASSSRGTDTQYF. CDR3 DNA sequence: TGTGCCAGCTCGTCCAGAGGCACAGATACGCAGTATTTT.